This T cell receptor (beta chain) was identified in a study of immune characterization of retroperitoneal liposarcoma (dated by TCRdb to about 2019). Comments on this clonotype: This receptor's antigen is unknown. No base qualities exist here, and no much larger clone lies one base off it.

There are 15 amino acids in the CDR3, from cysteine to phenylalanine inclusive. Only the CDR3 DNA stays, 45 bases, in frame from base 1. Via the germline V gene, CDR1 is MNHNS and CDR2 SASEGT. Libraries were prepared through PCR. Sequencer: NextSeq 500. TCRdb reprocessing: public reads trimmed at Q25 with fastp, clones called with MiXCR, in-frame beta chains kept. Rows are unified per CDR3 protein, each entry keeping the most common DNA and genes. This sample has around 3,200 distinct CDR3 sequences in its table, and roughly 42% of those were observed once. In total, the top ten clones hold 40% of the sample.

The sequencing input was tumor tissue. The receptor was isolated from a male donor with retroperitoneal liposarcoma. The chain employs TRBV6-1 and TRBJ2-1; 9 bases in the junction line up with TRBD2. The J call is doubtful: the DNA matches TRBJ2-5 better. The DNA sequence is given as TGTGCCAGCAGTACCCTAGCGGGGTCCCAAGAGACCCAGTACTTC. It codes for CASSTLAGSQETQYF.